Reported below is one T cell receptor beta chain. TCRB transcripts that were expressed got sequenced, as all of the isolated RNA had been reverse transcribed. Sequencing was performed with immunoSEQ multiplex PCR; in TCRdb, only in-frame clones are kept and a portion is missing. The sample holds under 300,000 clones, about 30% seen once. CDR3 size: 13 residues. Trimming shortened V by 0 bases and J by 4 bases, and 6 bases separated the two germline ends. The germline gives CDR1 SEHNR, CDR2 FQNEAQ (reference sequence). The data were obtained in a study of beta chain features in type 1 diabetes. The J gene is TRBJ2-5, the V gene TRBV7-9, with D uncertain. Sequencing was performed on central memory CD4+ T cells from blood. The TCR was taken from a man aged 25-40 years in good health. The CDR3 DNA sequence: TGTGCCAGCAGCTTAGCCCTCAGAGAGACCCAGTACTTC. It codes for CASSLALRETQYF.